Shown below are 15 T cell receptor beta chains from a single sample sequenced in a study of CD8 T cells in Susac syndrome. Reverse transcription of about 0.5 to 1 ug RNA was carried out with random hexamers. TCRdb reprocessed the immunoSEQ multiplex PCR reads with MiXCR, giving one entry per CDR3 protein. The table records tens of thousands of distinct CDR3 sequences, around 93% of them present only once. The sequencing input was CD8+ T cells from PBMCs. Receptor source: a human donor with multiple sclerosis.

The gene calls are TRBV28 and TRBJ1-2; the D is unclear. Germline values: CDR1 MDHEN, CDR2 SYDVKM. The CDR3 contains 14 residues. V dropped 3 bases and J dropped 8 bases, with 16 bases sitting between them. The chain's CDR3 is CASSFGSLPGGYTF. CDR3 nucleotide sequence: TGTGCCAGCAGTTTCGGGTCTCTCCCCGGGGGCTACACCTTC.

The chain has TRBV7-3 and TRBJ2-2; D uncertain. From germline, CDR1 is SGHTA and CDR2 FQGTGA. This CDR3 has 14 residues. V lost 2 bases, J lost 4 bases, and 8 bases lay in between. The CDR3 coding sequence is TGTGCCAGCAGCTTATTTCAGAGCACCGGGGAGCTGTTTTTT. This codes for CASSLFQSTGELFF.

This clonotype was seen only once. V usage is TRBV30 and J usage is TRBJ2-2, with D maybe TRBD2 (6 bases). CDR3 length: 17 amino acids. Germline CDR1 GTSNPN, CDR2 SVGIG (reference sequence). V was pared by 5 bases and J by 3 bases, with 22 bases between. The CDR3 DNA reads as TGTGCCTGGGCAAACCAGCCCACGGTAGCGGACACCGGGGAGCTGTTTTTT. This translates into CAWANQPTVADTGELFF.

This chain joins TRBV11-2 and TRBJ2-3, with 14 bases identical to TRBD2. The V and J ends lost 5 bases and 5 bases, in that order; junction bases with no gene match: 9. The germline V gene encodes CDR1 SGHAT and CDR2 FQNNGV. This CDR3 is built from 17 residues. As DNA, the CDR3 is TGTGCCAGCAGCCTACGACTAGCGGGGGGGCCGAGAGATACGCAGTATTTT. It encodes CASSLRLAGGPRDTQYF.

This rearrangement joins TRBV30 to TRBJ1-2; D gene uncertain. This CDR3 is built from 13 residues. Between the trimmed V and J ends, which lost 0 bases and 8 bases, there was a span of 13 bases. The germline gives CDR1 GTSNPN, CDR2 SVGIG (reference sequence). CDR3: CAWSVSPRRGYTF. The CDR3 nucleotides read TGTGCCTGGAGTGTATCCCCCCGGCGGGGCTACACCTTC.

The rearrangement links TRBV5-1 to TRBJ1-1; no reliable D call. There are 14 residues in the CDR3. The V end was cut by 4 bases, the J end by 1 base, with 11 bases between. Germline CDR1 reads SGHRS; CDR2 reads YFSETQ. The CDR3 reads CASSTWTGNTEAFF. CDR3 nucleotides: TGCGCCAGCAGCACCTGGACGGGGAACACTGAAGCTTTCTTT. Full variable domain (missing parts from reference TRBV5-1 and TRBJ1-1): KAGVTQTPRYLIKTRGQQVTLSCSPISGHRSVSWYQQTPGQGLQFLFEYFSETQRNKGNFPGRFSGRQFSNSRSEMNVSTLELGDSALYLCASSTWTGNTEAFFGQGTRLTVV.

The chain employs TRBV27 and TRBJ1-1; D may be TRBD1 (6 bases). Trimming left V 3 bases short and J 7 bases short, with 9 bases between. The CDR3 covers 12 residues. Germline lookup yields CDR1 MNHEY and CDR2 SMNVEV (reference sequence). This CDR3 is CASSFPRGEAFF. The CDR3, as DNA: TGTGCCAGCAGTTTCCCCAGGGGTGAAGCTTTCTTT.

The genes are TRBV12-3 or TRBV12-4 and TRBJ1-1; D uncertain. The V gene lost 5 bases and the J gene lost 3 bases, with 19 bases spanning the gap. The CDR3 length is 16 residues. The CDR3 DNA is TGTGCCAGCAGTCCGAGACGTTGGGCGGACCACACTGAAGCTTTCTTT. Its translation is CASSPRRWADHTEAFF.

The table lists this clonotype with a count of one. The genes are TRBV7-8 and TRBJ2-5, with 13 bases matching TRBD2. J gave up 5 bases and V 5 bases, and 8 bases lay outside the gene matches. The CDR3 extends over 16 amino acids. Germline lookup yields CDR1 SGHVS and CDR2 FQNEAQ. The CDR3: CASSPTSGGAGETQYF. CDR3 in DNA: TGTGCCAGCAGCCCTACTAGCGGGGGGGCCGGGGAGACCCAGTACTTC.

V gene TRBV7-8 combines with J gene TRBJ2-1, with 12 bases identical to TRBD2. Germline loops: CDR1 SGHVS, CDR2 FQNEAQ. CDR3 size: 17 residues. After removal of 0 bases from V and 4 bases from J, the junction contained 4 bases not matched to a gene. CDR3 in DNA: TGTGCCAGCAGCTTAGCCGGACTAGCGGGGTTATACAATGAGCAGTTCTTC. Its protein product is CASSLAGLAGLYNEQFF.

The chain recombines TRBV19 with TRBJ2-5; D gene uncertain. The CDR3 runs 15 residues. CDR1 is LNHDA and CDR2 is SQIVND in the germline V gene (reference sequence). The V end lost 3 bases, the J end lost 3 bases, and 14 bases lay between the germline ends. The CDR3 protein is CASSIWGSDEETQYF. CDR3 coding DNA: TGTGCCAGTAGTATCTGGGGTTCCGATGAAGAGACCCAGTACTTC.

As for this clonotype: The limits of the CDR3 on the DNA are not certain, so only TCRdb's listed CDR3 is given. Here the CDR3 reads CASSFLAGHTEAFF. V and J are TRBV27 and TRBJ1-1. Germline assignment: CDR1 MNHEY and CDR2 SMNVEV (reference sequence). Inclusive of both ends, the CDR3 amounts to 14 amino acids.

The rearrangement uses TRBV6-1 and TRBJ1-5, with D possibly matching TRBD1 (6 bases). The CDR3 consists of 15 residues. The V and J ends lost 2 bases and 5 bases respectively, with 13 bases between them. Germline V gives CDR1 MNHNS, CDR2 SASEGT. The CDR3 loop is CASSENRVLDQPQHF. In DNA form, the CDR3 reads TGTGCCAGCAGTGAAAACAGGGTTCTAGATCAGCCCCAGCATTTT.

The CDR3 DNA reads as TGTGCCAGCAGCTTAGTGGGACTGCGCTATGGCTACACCTTC. Its protein is CASSLVGLRYGYTF. The genes are TRBV7-2 and TRBJ1-2, with D possibly matching TRBD1 (5 bases). This CDR3 contains 14 residues. CDR1 and CDR2 (germline): SGHTA, FQGNSA. V lost 1 base to trimming and J lost 4 bases, with 10 bases between them.

This CDR3 reads CASGFNEKLFF. The CDR3 DNA sequence: TGTGCCAGCGGATTTAATGAAAAACTGTTTTTT. The chain carries TRBV25-1 and TRBJ1-4; D gene uncertain. V dropped 8 bases and J dropped 4 bases, with 5 bases sitting between them. The CDR3 contains 11 residues. Germline V gene sequence: CDR1 MGHDK, CDR2 SYGVNS.